Listed below are T cell receptor beta chains from one sample, sequenced in a study of blood T cells in healthy people across ages. One entry per CDR3 protein, called by TCRdb with MiXCR from the 5' RACE reads. The sample lists roughly 1.5 million distinct CDR3 sequences, approximately 43% occurring once. Sequencing input: blood. The receptors here all came from a woman aged 18-29 years in good health. Each CDR3 is given with its conserved first and last residue. D genes are given only for firm matches. Some rows have no size entry. The others give once, few or many, or a class for an expanded clone.

>TRBJ2-5|NA|NA|TRBV12-3/TRBV12-4
CASSSGFPQYF
TGTGCCAGCAGTTCTGGATTTCCGCAGTACTTC
>TRBJ2-2|NA|NA|TRBV2
CASSEPPSGELFF
TGTGCCAGCAGTGAACCCCCCTCCGGGGAGCTGTTTTTT
>TRBJ2-7|few|TRBD2|TRBV20-1
CSASLPGLAGRSSYEQYF
TGCAGTGCTAGCCTCCCGGGACTAGCGGGCCGATCCTCCTACGAGCAGTACTTC
>TRBJ2-7|few|NA|TRBV6-5
CASSYRQAYEQYF
TGTGCCAGCAGTTATAGACAGGCCTACGAGCAGTACTTC
>TRBJ1-6|NA|NA|TRBV4-2
CASSQTDVSPLHF
TGTGCCAGCAGCCAAACGGACGTATCACCCCTCCACTTT
>TRBJ2-3|NA|TRBD2|TRBV20-1
CSAPIAGTDTQYF
TGCAGTGCACCCATAGCGGGAACAGATACGCAGTATTTT
>TRBJ1-1|NA|TRBD1|TRBV29-1
CSVSKTGGYTEAFF
TGCAGCGTTTCCAAGACAGGGGGATACACTGAAGCTTTCTTT
>TRBJ2-7|NA|NA|TRBV20-1
CSARSGATVHEQYF
TGCAGTGCTAGATCTGGGGCGACGGTCCACGAGCAGTACTTC
>TRBJ1-1|NA|NA|TRBV6-5
CASSYSKGVGNTEAFF
TGTGCCAGCAGTTACTCGAAAGGGGTCGGGAACACTGAAGCTTTCTTT
>TRBJ1-1|few|NA|TRBV11-2
CASSLWSSRSTVTEAFF
TGTGCCAGCAGCTTATGGAGCTCCAGGAGTACTGTGACTGAAGCTTTCTTT
>TRBJ1-2|NA|TRBD1|TRBV20-1
CSAWDRGTYGYTF
TGCAGTGCCTGGGACAGGGGCACCTATGGCTACACCTTC
>TRBJ2-2|NA|TRBD2|TRBV12-3/TRBV12-4
CASSFGGSHGELFF
TGTGCCAGCAGTTTCGGGGGGAGTCACGGGGAGCTGTTTTTT
>TRBJ2-3|once|NA|TRBV28
CASSPASPHTDTQYF
TGTGCCAGCAGTCCTGCCAGTCCCCACACAGATACGCAGTATTTT
>TRBJ2-1|few|NA|TRBV7-4
CASSPLGFSGYYNEQFF
TGTGCCAGCAGCCCGCTAGGGTTTAGCGGCTACTACAATGAGCAGTTCTTC
>TRBJ2-3|NA|NA|TRBV6-1
CASGGRFARTDTQYF
TGTGCCAGCGGGGGTAGATTTGCGAGGACAGATACGCAGTATTTT
>TRBJ2-5|NA|TRBD2|TRBV12-5
CASGFSLAGGVETQYF
TGTGCTAGTGGTTTCTCACTAGCGGGAGGAGTTGAGACCCAGTACTTC
>TRBJ2-3|NA|NA|TRBV2
CASSEARAASTGTQYF
TGTGCCAGCAGTGAAGCCCGCGCAGCTAGCACAGGTACGCAGTATTTT
>TRBJ2-3|NA|NA|TRBV4-3
CASSQEGVTGATDTQYF
TGCGCCAGCAGCCAAGAGGGGGTGACGGGGGCCACAGATACGCAGTATTTT